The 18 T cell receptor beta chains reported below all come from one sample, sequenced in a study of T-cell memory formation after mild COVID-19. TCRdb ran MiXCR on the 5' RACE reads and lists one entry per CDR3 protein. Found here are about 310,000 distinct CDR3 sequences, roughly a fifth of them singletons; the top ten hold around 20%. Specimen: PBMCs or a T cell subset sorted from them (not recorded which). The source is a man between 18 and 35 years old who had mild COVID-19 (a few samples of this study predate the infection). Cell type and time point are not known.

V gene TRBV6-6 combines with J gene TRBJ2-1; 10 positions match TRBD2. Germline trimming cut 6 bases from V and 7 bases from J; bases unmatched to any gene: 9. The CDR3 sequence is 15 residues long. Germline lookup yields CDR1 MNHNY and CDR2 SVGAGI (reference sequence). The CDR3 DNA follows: TGTGCCAGCAGGTTCCGGCTAGCGGGGGCAAATGAGCAGTTCTTC. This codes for CASRFRLAGANEQFF.

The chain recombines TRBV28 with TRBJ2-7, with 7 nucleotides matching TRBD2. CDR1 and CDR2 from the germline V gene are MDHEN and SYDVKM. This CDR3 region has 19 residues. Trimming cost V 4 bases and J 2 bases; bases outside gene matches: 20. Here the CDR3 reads CASSSPGPKRDGPTYEQYV. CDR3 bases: TGTGCCAGCAGTTCACCCGGCCCCAAGCGGGACGGTCCTACCTACGAGCAGTACGTC.

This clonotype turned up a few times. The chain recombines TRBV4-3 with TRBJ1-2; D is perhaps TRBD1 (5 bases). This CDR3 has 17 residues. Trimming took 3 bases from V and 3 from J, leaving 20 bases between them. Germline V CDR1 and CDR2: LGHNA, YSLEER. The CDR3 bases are TGCGCCAGCAGCCAGAAAATCCGCAGGGAAGTTGACTATGGCTACACCTTC. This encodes CASSQKIRREVDYGYTF.

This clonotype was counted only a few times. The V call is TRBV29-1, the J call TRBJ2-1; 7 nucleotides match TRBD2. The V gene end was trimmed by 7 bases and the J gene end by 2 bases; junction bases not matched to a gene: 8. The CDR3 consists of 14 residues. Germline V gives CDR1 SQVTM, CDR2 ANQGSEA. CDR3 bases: TGCAGCGCCGCCCAGCGGGGAGCCTACAATGAGCAGTTCTTC. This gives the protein CSAAQRGAYNEQFF.

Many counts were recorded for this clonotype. The CDR3 nucleotides are TGTGCCAGCAGTCTCGACAGAACTGAAGCTTTCTTT. Residues: CASSLDRTEAFF. V usage is TRBV6-6 and J usage is TRBJ1-1; possibly TRBD1 for D (5 bases). Between the trimmed V and J ends, which lost 5 bases and 5 bases, there was a span of 9 bases. Per germline, CDR1 MNHNY and CDR2 SVGAGI (reference sequence). The CDR3 consists of 12 residues.

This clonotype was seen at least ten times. The CDR3, as DNA: TGTGCCAGCAGGGGCCTCTTGGAGACCCAGTACTTC. Translation: CASRGLLETQYF. This chain links TRBV27 with TRBJ2-5; no reliable D call. V lost 6 bases and J 5 bases, leaving 10 bases between the germline ends. The germline gives CDR1 MNHEY, CDR2 SMNVEV (reference sequence). This CDR3 is built from 12 residues.

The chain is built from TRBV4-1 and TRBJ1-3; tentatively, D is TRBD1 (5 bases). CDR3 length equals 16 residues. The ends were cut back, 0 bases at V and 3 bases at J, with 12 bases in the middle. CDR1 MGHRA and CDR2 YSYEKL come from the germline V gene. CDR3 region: CASSQERGTDGNTIYF. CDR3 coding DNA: TGCGCCAGCAGCCAAGAGAGGGGAACGGATGGAAACACCATATATTTT.

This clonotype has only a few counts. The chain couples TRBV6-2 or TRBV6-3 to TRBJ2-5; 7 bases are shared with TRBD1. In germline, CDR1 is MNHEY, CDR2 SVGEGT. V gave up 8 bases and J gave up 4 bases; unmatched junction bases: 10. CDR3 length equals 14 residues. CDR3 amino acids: CASWLRGPPETQYF. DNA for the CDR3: TGTGCCAGCTGGCTTAGGGGGCCACCAGAGACCCAGTACTTC.

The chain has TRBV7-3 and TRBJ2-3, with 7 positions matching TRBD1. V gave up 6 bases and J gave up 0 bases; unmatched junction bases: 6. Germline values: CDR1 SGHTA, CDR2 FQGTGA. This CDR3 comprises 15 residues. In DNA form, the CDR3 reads TGTGCCAGCAGTCCCTCGGACAGGAGCACAGATACGCAGTATTTT. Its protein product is CASSPSDRSTDTQYF.

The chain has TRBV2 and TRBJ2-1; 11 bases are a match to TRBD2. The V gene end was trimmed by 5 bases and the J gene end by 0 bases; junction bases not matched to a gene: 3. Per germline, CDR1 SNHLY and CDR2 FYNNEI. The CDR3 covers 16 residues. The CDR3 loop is CASSFTSGSSYNEQFF. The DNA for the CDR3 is TGTGCCAGCAGTTTCACTAGCGGGAGCTCCTACAATGAGCAGTTCTTC.

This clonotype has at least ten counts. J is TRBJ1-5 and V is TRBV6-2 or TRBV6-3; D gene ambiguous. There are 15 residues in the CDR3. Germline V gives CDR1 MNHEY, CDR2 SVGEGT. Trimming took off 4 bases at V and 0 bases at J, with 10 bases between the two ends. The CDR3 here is CASSSISYSNQPQHF. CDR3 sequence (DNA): TGTGCCAGCAGTTCAATTTCTTATAGCAATCAGCCCCAGCATTTT.

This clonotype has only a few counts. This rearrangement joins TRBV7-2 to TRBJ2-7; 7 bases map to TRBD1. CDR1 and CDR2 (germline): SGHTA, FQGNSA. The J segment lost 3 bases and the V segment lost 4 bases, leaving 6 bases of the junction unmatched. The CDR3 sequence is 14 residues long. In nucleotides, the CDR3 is TGTGCCAGCAGCTCTAACCGGGACAGCTACGAGCAGTACTTC. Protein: CASSSNRDSYEQYF.

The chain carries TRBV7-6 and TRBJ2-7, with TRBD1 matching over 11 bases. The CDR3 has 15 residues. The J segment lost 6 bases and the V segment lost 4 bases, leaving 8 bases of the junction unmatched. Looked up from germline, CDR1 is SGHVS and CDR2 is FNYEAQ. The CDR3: CASSSSGTGGREQYF. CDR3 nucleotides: TGTGCCAGCAGCTCCTCCGGGACAGGGGGGCGCGAGCAGTACTTC.

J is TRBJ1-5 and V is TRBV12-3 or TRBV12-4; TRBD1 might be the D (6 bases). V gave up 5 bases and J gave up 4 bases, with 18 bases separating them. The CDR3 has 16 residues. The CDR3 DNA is TGTGCCAGCAGTCTCCTGGGGGCAGAAAATAATCAGCCCCAGCATTTT. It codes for CASSLLGAENNQPQHF.

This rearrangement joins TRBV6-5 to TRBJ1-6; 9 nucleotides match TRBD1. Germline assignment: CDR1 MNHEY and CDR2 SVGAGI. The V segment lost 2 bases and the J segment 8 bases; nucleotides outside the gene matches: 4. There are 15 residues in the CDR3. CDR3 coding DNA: TGTGCCAGCAGTTACGGGGGGACAGGGCATTCACCCCTCCACTTT. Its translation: CASSYGGTGHSPLHF.

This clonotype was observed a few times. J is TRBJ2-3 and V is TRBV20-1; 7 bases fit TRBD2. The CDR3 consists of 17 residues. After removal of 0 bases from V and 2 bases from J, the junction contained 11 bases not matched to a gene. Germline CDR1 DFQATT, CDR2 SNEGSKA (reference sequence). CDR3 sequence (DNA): TGCAGTGCTAGAGACCCGGCTTCCGGGGGGAACACAGATACGCAGTATTTT. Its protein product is CSARDPASGGNTDTQYF.

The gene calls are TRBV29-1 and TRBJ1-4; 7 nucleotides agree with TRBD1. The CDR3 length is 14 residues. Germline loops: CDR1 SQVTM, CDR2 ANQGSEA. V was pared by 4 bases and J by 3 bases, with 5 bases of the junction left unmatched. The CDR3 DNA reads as TGCAGCGTTGGGGAGGGGACAGCTAATGAAAAACTGTTTTTT. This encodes CSVGEGTANEKLFF. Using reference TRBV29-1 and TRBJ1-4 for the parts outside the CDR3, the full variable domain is SAVISQKPSRDICQRGTSLTIQCQVDSQVTMMFWYRQQPGQSLTLIATANQGSEATYESGFVIDKFPISRPNLTFSTLTVSNMSPEDSSIYLCSVGEGTANEKLFFGSGTQLSVL.

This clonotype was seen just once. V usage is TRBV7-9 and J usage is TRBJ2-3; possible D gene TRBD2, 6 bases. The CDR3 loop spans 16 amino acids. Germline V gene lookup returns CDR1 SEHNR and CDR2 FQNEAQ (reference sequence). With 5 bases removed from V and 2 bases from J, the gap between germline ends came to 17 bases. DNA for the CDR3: TGTGCCAGCAGCCTGTTCGGGACTTCCTACACAGATACGCAGTATTTT. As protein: CASSLFGTSYTDTQYF. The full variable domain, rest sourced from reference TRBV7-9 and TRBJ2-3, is DTGVSQNPRHKITKRGQNVTFRCDPISEHNRLYWYRQTLGQGPEFLTYFQNEAQLEKSRLLSDRFSAERPKGSFSTLEIQRTEQGDSAMYLCASSLFGTSYTDTQYFGPGTRLTVL.